The entry below gives a single TCR beta chain sequence along with its context. Its matching antigen is unknown. PCR was performed using 60 Vbeta and 13 Jbeta primers. Some clones are missing from TCRdb's copy, which holds only in-frame ones; the method was immunoSEQ multiplex PCR. The data hold about 130,000 clones, with roughly 83% observed a single time. This specimen comes from a study of cytomegalovirus exposure and HLA in healthy donors. Study-wide findings and caveats: Researchers had no immune exposure information except CMV serostatus available. Later findings reportedly placed an Asian-associated ancestry cluster below the approximately 670-donor mean for N-insertions.

The V gene end was trimmed by 5 bases and the J gene end by 10 bases; junction bases not matched to a gene: 11. CDR3 length equals 14 residues. From germline, CDR1 is LNHDA and CDR2 SQIVND (reference sequence). Donors were nominally healthy when sampled, though unrecorded immune exposures were likely. Sequencing used PBMCs. The chain carries TRBV19 and TRBJ2-1; TRBD2 matches 7 bases. This receptor was taken from a girl between 2 and 10 years old in good health and CMV-seronegative. The CDR3 nucleotides are TGTGCCAGTAGTCCCGGGACTACCATTAGGGAGCAGTTCTTC. This encodes CASSPGTTIREQFF. Full variable domain (missing parts from reference TRBV19 and TRBJ2-1): DGGITQSPKYLFRKEGQNVTLSCEQNLNHDAMYWYRQDPGQGLRLIYYSQIVNDFQKGDIAEGYSVSREKKESFPLTVTSAQKNPTAFYLCASSPGTTIREQFFGPGTRLTVL.